This T cell receptor beta chain came from a study of blood T cells in healthy people across ages. Study-level points and caveats: TCR beta diversity per million T cells fell roughly linearly with age. Changes seen in expanded clonotypes were possibly confounded by donor CMV status left unknown.

Germline V CDR1 and CDR2: MDHEN, SYDVKM. V lost 8 bases and J 0 bases, leaving 10 bases between the germline ends. The CDR3 contains 14 residues. Total RNA was isolated from each sample in quantities of at least 5 micrograms. Concerning this clonotype itself: The antigen is not known.

Primed by a sample-barcoded 5' primer and a J-beta primer mix, a second PCR proceeded for about 6 to 11 cycles. Each CDR3 protein gets one entry after TCRdb re-called the 5' RACE reads with MiXCR. The repertoire holds approximately 2,000,000 distinct CDR3 sequences, with approximately 40% as singletons. Source material: blood. The sequence derives from a human donor in good health. V gene TRBV28 combines with J gene TRBJ1-4; D is unresolved. CDR3 nucleotides: TGTGCCAGCGGATCTGGTGCAACTAATGAAAAACTGTTTTTT. Translated, it gives CASGSGATNEKLFF. Based on the CDR3 plus reference TRBV28 and TRBJ1-4, the full variable domain is DVKVTQSSRYLVKRTGEKVFLECVQDMDHENMFWYRQDPGLGLRLIYFSYDVKMKEKGDIPEGYSVSREKKERFSLILESASTNQTSMYLCASGSGATNEKLFFGSGTQLSVL.